Listed below are T cell receptor beta chains from one sample, sequenced in a study of beta chain features in type 1 diabetes. TCRdb's table, derived via immunoSEQ multiplex PCR, lists solely in-frame clones and lacks some. The table lists around 500,000 clones, about an eighth of them singletons. Input material: naive CD4+ T cells from blood. These receptor sequences come from a woman aged 18-29 years in good health. Each CDR3 is given with its conserved first and last residue. D genes are given only for firm matches. Clone size is shown for a subset of rows, as once, few, many or a class of expanded clone.

V gene | D gene | clone size | CDR3 protein
TRBV11-2 | TRBD2 | few | CASSPGTRSYNEQFF
TRBV2 | TRBD2 | NA | CASSRGLAGGNEQYF
TRBV30 | TRBD1 | NA | CAWGSGTVNQPQHF
TRBV7-2 | TRBD2 | few | CASSLRRESDTQYF
TRBV29-1 | NA | few | CSGRFYNEQFF
TRBV18 | NA | NA | CASSTTDTQYF
TRBV29-1 | NA | few | CSVLQGPETQYF
TRBV7-2 | TRBD2 | few | CASSFGTSGGLPQFF
TRBV30 | NA | NA | CAWRTRGSGSYNEQFF
TRBV2 | TRBD1 | NA | CASKGTVNQPQHF
TRBV10-3 | TRBD1 | few | CAISGGQGLNQPQHF
TRBV13 | NA | few | CASSLRVSIGGSEKLFF
TRBV29-1 | NA | NA | CSVERRKGTEKLFF
TRBV7-2 | TRBD2 | NA | CASSLSLAQDEQFF
TRBV4-1 | NA | few | CASGTGTEQYF
TRBV7-2 | NA | few | CASSLELTNEKLFF
TRBV27 | NA | few | CASSSRVWTEAFF
TRBV7-6 | NA | NA | CASSGHRSGANVLTF
TRBV7-2 | NA | NA | CASSLMAAGPTAYEQYF
TRBV29-1 | TRBD1 | NA | CSVEMAGGFGETQYF